The next 6 T cell receptor beta chains were all read from a single sample in a study of blood T cells in healthy people across ages. A second PCR, run for about 7 to 12 cycles, used a sample-barcoded 5' primer plus a J-beta primer mix. TCRdb ran MiXCR on the 5' RACE reads and lists one entry per CDR3 protein. This table holds 890,000 or so distinct CDR3 sequences, about 59% found once. Material: blood. All receptors derive from a man aged 25-45 years in good health.

The chain joins TRBV9 to TRBJ2-1, with 7 positions matching TRBD2. Germline loops: CDR1 SGDLS, CDR2 YYNGEE. CDR3 length: 16 residues. V gave up 2 bases and J gave up 4 bases; unmatched junction bases: 9. The CDR3 DNA reads TGTGCCAGCAGCGTGACTGGGGCGGGGGTATACAATGAGCAGTTCTTC. Encoded protein: CASSVTGAGVYNEQFF.

The CDR3 nucleotides read TGTGCCAGCAGCGTCCGGGACTCCGGAGGCTATGGCTACACCTTC. Its translation: CASSVRDSGGYGYTF. The gene calls are TRBV5-6 and TRBJ1-2, with D possibly being TRBD1 (5 bases). The V gene's germline CDR1 is SGHDT and CDR2 YYEEEE. Trimming pared 4 bases from V and 4 bases from J, leaving 17 bases between. The CDR3 totals 15 residues.

This chain links TRBV15 with TRBJ1-1; possibly TRBD1 for D (6 bases). Germline V gene lookup returns CDR1 LNHNV and CDR2 YYDKDF (reference sequence). The CDR3 loop spans 19 amino acids. Trimming left V 2 bases short and J 0 bases short, with 22 bases between. The CDR3 DNA reads TGTGCCACCAGCAGACATAGAAGAACAGGGAGGGGGATGAACACTGAAGCTTTCTTT. This encodes CATSRHRRTGRGMNTEAFF.

J is TRBJ2-4 and V is TRBV7-2; no clear D gene. Germline CDR1 is SGHTA and CDR2 is FQGNSA. The V gene lost 3 bases and the J gene lost 7 bases, with 4 bases spanning the gap. The CDR3 spans 11 residues. The CDR3 sequence: CASSFTNIQYF. The CDR3 nucleotides read TGTGCCAGCAGCTTTACCAACATTCAGTACTTC.

The table lists this clonotype with a few counts. The V and J genes are TRBV7-3 and TRBJ2-7; perhaps D is TRBD1 or TRBD2 (5 bases each). Trimming took off 5 bases at V and 6 bases at J, with 11 bases between the two ends. Germline CDR1 reads SGHTA; CDR2 reads FQGTGA. The CDR3 loop spans 12 amino acids. This chain's CDR3 is CASSAFGGEQYF. The DNA of the CDR3 is TGTGCCAGCAGCGCCTTTGGGGGCGAGCAGTACTTC. The full variable domain, in which reference TRBV7-3 and TRBJ2-7 provide the parts outside the CDR3, is GAGVSQTPSNKVTEKGKYVELRCDPISGHTALYWYRQSLGQGPEFLIYFQGTGAADDSGLPNDRFFAVRPEGSVSTLKIQRTERGDSAVYLCASSAFGGEQYFGPGTRLTVT.

The gene calls are TRBV3-1 and TRBJ1-2; D is unresolved. The CDR3 totals 15 residues. The germline V and J ends were trimmed by 0 bases and 4 bases, with 12 bases remaining between them. Germline V gives CDR1 LGHDT, CDR2 YNNKEL (reference sequence). CDR3 DNA: TGTGCCAGCAGCCAAGATCTGGAGACCGGCTATGGCTACACCTTC. Translated: CASSQDLETGYGYTF.